This T cell receptor beta chain was identified in a study of T cell responses to AZD1222 COVID-19 vaccine. Germline V gene sequence: CDR1 ENHRY, CDR2 SYGVKD. The V gene end was trimmed by 10 bases and the J gene end by 3 bases; junction bases not matched to a gene: 17. This CDR3 has 18 residues. Profiling relied on immunoSEQ multiplex PCR, and the TCRdb table lists in-frame clones only, not all of them. The sample lists more than 150,000 clones; under 95% were seen once. Findings of the study overall: The donor group comprised mostly white British people and more females; the analysis possibly underestimated clonal diversity.

This clone was seen more than once but under ten times. The antigen is not known. The rearrangement joins TRBV10-3 to TRBJ1-4; TRBD1 matches at 10 bases. The sequence was obtained from an adult who received the AZD1222 COVID-19 vaccine. The source was peripheral blood, collected 28 days after the second AZD1222 dose. CDR3 sequence reads: CATSLRDRGRSSNEKLFF. The DNA for the CDR3 is TGTGCCACCAGCTTACGAGACAGGGGGCGAAGTTCTAATGAAAAACTGTTTTTT.